This T cell receptor beta chain was observed in a study of identical twins (dated by TCRdb to 2016 to 2017). About the investigation overall: To test whether fetal clonotypes persist, the study used deep sequencing on TCR alpha and beta repertoires from monozygotic twins, unrelated adults of various ages, and cord blood. To rule out contamination, replicate twin experiments were performed at different times with different library preparation protocols.

Preparation of the library involved 5' RACE. Sequenced on an Illumina HiSeq 2000. A universal primer binding site was introduced by template switching, and a unique molecular identifier was present in the final cDNA, enabling accurate counting of TCR cDNA molecules. Specific primers in the conserved constant-segment region were used to synthesize first-strand cDNA for the TCR alpha and beta chains. Each cDNA library was double barcoded, with a SMART-Mk sample barcode plus Illumina barcodes, to control for contamination. TruSeq adapter sequences, together with Illumina sample barcodes, were added in two successive PCR steps. The TCR alpha and beta cDNA libraries were sequenced on the Illumina HiSeq platform using custom primers. As for the authors' bioinformatics: Raw reads were processed with MiGEC to extract unique molecular identifiers, and MiXCR was used to determine CDR3 positions. For each individual, recombination models were inferred using an EM algorithm with the repgenHMM and IGoR tools. The analysis of shared clonotypes was done with the tcR package in R, with sharing normalized by the product of cloneset sizes. To study raw recombination free of thymic and clonal selection effects, out-of-frame nonproductive sequences were analyzed. The raw public reads went through TCRdb reprocessing: fastp at Q25, MiXCR clone calling, in-frame beta chains kept. Rows are combined by CDR3 protein, so each entry shows the most common genes and DNA. The V and J calls were not made by the authors but by TCRdb's processing. Across this sample there are a few hundred thousand distinct CDR3 sequences, with around 9.6% seen only once. The ten largest clones represent 2.5% to 3% of the sample.

Worth noting for this clonotype: Its antigen is not yet known. The record has no base qualities; no much larger clone is one base away.

Beyond this particular receptor, the publication reports: Compared with coincidental sharing between unrelated individuals, out-of-frame TCR alpha sequences shared between twins showed an excess of sequences with low generation probability. The excess sharing between twins in beta out-of-frame sequences was weaker because fewer shared sequences reduced the signal-to-noise ratio. In monozygotic twins, out-of-frame TCR alpha sharing was systematically underestimated by recombination models, although the models agreed with sharing between unrelated individuals. Zero-insertion analyses could be partly confounded by invariant T cells such as MAIT and iNKT, though diverse VJ usage argued against such confounding for most clonotypes. Fewer insertions were carried by abundant cord blood beta clonotypes, a similar but weaker trend appeared in young adult naive repertoires, and no such trend appeared in memory repertoires. Conclusions relied on cross-sectional statistical analysis, since the same donors could not be followed over many years.

V is reduced by 1 base and J by 0 bases, leaving a spacing of 16 bases between them. The CDR3 spans 18 residues, from the cysteine through the phenylalanine. Only the CDR3 DNA is retained, 54 bases long and in frame from the first base. Taken from the germline V gene, the CDR1 and CDR2 loops are MGHDK and SYGVNS. Only healthy Caucasian donors were included. Three pairs of female monozygotic twins, all aged about 18 to 29 years, were included in the twin cohort. RNA for TCR libraries was isolated from peripheral blood mononuclear cells. The data were also submitted as part of a second study, on yellow fever vaccine responses in identical twins. That second publication adds: The authors reported that the T cell response to vaccination in identical twins appeared partly convergent and partly personalized. The study precisely tracked vaccine-responding T cell clones in identical twins.

The rearrangement joined TRBV25-1 to TRBJ1-5; TRBD1 might be the D gene, on 6 matching bases. The specimen sequenced was PBMCs. The origin of this receptor is a young woman in good health. For the CDR3, the sequence is CASSEFTGTAYSNQPQHF. The nucleotide sequence reads TGTGCCAGCAGTGAATTCACAGGGACGGCATATAGCAATCAGCCCCAGCATTTT.